This T cell receptor beta chain originates from a study of blood T cell repertoires in COVID-19. As for the study in general: Samples came from the United States, Italy and Spain, spanning acute and convalescent COVID-19. Sources were T cells, B-cell-depleted T cells, or PBMCs; the material itself was cDNA or gDNA.

The germline V gene has CDR1 MNHEY and CDR2 SVGEGT. This CDR3 region has 16 residues. V was shortened by 5 bases and J by 4 bases, with 19 bases between the two germline ends. In the original workflow: The authors estimated nucleated cell counts from reference gene primer amplification. Sequencing used immunoSEQ multiplex PCR; TCRdb keeps in-frame clones, though not all of them. V, J and clone size were drawn from that table, and D and trimming were deduced from the DNA. Among 86,000 or so clones, around 86% were seen once, and the ten largest hold approximately 5%. The specimen was peripheral blood. This TCR came from a middle-aged man with active or convalescent COVID-19. The V and J genes are TRBV6-2 or TRBV6-3 and TRBJ2-3; a possible D gene is TRBD1 (6 bases). The CDR3 DNA follows: TGTGCCAGCAGTGGCGACAGGAAGGGTCGCGCAGATACGCAGTATTTT. This translates into CASSGDRKGRADTQYF.